The source of this TCR beta chain is a study of T cell responses to AZD1222 COVID-19 vaccine. Study-wide findings and caveats: Most donors were white British, females outnumbered males, and clonal diversity was possibly underestimated. There were repertoire samples only from the period after the peak T cell response. Spike was spanned by vaccine-associated CD4 TCRs, which were dominant at 160-218 and 743-854.

As regards this clone: The antigen is not known.

The table came from immunoSEQ multiplex PCR; TCRdb's copy has only in-frame clones and leaves some out. The data hold about 170,000 clones, with roughly 89% observed a single time. V lost 4 bases and J 3 bases, leaving 9 bases between the germline ends. The CDR3 is 13 residues long. CDR1 is SGHDN, CDR2 FVKESK, per germline. Recipients boosted at about 4 weeks or about 12 weeks are pooled. This specimen was peripheral blood, taken 28 days after the second AZD1222 dose. This chain uses TRBV14 with TRBJ1-1; D call uncertain. The receptor's source is an adult who received the AZD1222 COVID-19 vaccine. The CDR3 nucleotides are TGTGCCAGCAGCCCCACCTTGGACACTGAAGCTTTCTTT. Translating it yields CASSPTLDTEAFF.